One T cell receptor beta chain is described in this entry. This clone turned up a few times. The target of this receptor is not known. No base-level quality is on record; no much larger clone is a single base apart. The Qiagen DNeasy kit was used to extract genomic DNA from unsorted PBMCs and from the negatively selected CD4+ and CD8+ fractions. TCR beta CDR3 regions were amplified by immunoSEQ multiplex PCR using primers annealing to V and J segments. A synthetic immune receptor repertoire was used to minimize amplification bias, and any residual bias was removed computationally once sequencing was done. The original methods were these. Custom Python scripts were used to quantify repertoire diversity as the Shannon entropy index. The unsorted, CD4+ and CD8+ repertoires were each analyzed separately, with the exception of combined analyses, where CD4+ and CD8+ sequences were merged in silico. Entries here come from immuneACCESS through TCRdb and include only in-frame sequences with V and J called. Some clones fail to appear in such tables; in the studies checked, an unresolved V gene covers under half of the shortfall, and the cause of the remainder is unknown. V and J calls and clone size are those listed in that table; D and trimming were worked out from the DNA. Recorded for this sample are approximately 35,000 clones; roughly 94% of them occurred a single time. The ten largest clones add up to 2% to 2.5% of the sample.

The data belong to a study of PD-1 blockade in classical Hodgkin lymphoma (dated by TCRdb to 2018 to 2021). Concerning the study at large: To define a peripheral blood immune signature of response to PD-1 blockade in classical Hodgkin lymphoma, the study combined TCR beta sequencing with CyTOF. Overall study results and their limits: The study covered only a single clinical trial cohort, and the causes of the repertoire differences, possibly disease activity or prior therapy, were still not defined. Newly diagnosed patients were reported to have lower baseline TCR diversity than healthy donors, and relapsed/refractory patients were reported to have lower baseline TCR diversity still.

The time point label, as the study defines it: newly diagnosed, previously untreated cHL patient sample. PBMCs from patients with newly diagnosed, previously untreated classical Hodgkin lymphoma were sequenced as a comparison group for the relapsed/refractory trial patients. Peripheral blood was collected in 8 mL Vacutainer Cell Preparation Tubes, from which PBMCs were isolated by centrifugation and then cryopreserved. The CDR3 holds 15 amino acids from the cysteine to the phenylalanine. Kept here is only the CDR3 DNA, which spans 45 bases and is read in frame from base 1. Sequences MDHEN (CDR1) and SYDVKM (CDR2) are obtained from the germline V gene. Trimming takes 5 bases off V and 2 bases off J; junction bases not matched to a gene: 5.

The chain was built from TRBV28 and TRBJ1-5, with 8 junctional bases fitting TRBD1. The specimen was peripheral blood mononuclear cells (PBMCs). The TCR was taken from a human donor with classical Hodgkin lymphoma. The DNA sequence reads TGTGCCAGCAGTACGACAGGGGAGGGCAATCAGCCCCAGCATTTT. This gives the protein CASSTTGEGNQPQHF.